This T cell receptor (beta chain) is from a study of T cells in Graves' hyperthyroidism and ophthalmopathy. The CDR3 regions of TCR beta were amplified from RNA transcripts. When the TCR CDR3 underwent first-round RT-PCR, the HTBI primer set was used. TCRdb processed the multiplex PCR reads anew with MiXCR; each CDR3 protein has one entry. Of 750,000 to 900,000 distinct CDR3 sequences listed, roughly 37% are singletons. Isolation of PBMCs was performed on around 9.7 ml fresh peripheral blood. The CDR3 contains 15 residues. Trimming removed 7 bases from V and 1 base from J, with 16 bases in between. The chain has TRBV12-3 or TRBV12-4 and TRBJ1-1, with D maybe TRBD1 (6 bases). The clonotype originates from a man aged 18 to 35 with Graves' hyperthyroidism. Sequencing used blood. The CDR3 DNA reads as TGTGCCAGCACCCCTTTTACGGGACAGAACACTGAAGCTTTCTTT. Translating it yields CASTPFTGQNTEAFF.